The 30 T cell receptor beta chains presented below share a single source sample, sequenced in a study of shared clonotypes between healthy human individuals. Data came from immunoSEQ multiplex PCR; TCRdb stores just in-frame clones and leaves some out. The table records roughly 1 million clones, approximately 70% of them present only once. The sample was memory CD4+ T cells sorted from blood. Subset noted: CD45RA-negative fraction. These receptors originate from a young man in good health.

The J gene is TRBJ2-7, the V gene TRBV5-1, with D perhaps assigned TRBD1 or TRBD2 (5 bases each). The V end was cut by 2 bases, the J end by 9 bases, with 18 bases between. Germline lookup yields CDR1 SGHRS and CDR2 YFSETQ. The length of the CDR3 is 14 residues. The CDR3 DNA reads TGCGCCAGCAGCTTCAAAGGGACGGGCGATGTGCAGTACTTC. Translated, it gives CASSFKGTGDVQYF.

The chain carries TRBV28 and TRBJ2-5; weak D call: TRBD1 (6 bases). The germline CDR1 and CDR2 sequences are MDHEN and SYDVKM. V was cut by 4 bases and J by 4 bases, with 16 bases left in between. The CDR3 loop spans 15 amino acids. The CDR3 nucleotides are TGTGCCAGCAGTTGGGCTCAGGGGAACGGAGAGACCCAGTACTTC. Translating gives CASSWAQGNGETQYF.

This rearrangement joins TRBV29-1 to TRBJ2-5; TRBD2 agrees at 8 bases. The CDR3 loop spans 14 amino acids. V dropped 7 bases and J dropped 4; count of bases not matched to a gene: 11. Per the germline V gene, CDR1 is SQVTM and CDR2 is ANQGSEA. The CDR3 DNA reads TGCAGCGCTCAGAGGAGCGGGGGATTAGAGACCCAGTACTTC. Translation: CSAQRSGGLETQYF.

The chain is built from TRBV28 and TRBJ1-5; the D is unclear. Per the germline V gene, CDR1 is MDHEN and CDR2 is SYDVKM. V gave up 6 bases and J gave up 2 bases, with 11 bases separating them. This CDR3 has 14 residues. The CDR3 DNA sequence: TGTGCCAGCAGACTCGGGTATGGCAATCAGCCCCAGCATTTT. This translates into CASRLGYGNQPQHF.

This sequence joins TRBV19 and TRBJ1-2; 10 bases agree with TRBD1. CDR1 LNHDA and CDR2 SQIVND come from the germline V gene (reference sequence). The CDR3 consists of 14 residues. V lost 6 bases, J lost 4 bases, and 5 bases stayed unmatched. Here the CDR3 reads CASSGTGASYGYTF. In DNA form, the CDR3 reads TGTGCCAGTAGCGGGACAGGGGCCAGCTATGGCTACACCTTC.

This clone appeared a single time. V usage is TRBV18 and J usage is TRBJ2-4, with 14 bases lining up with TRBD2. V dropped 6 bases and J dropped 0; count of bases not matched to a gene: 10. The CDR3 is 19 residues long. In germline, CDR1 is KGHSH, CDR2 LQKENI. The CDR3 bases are TGTGCCAGCTCCCCCCCGGGACTAGCGGGGGCTCTAGCCAAAAACATTCAGTACTTC. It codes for CASSPPGLAGALAKNIQYF.

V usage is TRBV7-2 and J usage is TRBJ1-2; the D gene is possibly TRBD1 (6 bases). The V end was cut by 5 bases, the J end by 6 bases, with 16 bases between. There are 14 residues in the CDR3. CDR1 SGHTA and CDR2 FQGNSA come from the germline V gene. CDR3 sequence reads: CASSTKGGIHGYTF. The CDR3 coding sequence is TGTGCCAGCAGCACAAAAGGGGGGATTCATGGCTACACCTTC.

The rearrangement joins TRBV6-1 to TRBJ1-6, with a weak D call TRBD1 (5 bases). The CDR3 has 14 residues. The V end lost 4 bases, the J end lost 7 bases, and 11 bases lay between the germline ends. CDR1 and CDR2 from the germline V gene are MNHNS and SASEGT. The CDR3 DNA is TGTGCCAGCAGTGTTCAGGGATCCAATTCACCCCTCCACTTT. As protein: CASSVQGSNSPLHF.

CDR3 sequence (DNA): TGTGCCAGCAGCTTGGGGGCAGGGGGCAGGACTGAAGCTTTCTTT. This translates into CASSLGAGGRTEAFF. This sequence joins TRBV5-6 and TRBJ1-1; 8 bases agree with TRBD1. The CDR3 loop spans 15 amino acids. Trimming removed 0 bases from V and 5 bases from J; junction bases left unmatched: 6. Germline V gene sequence: CDR1 SGHDT, CDR2 YYEEEE.

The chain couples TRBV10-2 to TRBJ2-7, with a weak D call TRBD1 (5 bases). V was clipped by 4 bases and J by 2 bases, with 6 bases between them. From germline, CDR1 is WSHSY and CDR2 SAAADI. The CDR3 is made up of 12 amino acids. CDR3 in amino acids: CASSGQTYEQYF. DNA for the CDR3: TGCGCCAGCAGTGGACAGACCTACGAGCAGTACTTC.

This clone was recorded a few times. Written as DNA, the CDR3 is TGTGCCTGGAGTCCGATCGACAGCCTCAATCAGCCCCAGCATTTT. Its translation: CAWSPIDSLNQPQHF. The chain employs TRBV30 and TRBJ1-5; D is perhaps TRBD1 (5 bases). Trimming cost V 2 bases and J 3 bases, with 14 bases left between them. CDR1 is GTSNPN, CDR2 SVGIG, per germline (reference sequence). The CDR3 is 15 residues long.

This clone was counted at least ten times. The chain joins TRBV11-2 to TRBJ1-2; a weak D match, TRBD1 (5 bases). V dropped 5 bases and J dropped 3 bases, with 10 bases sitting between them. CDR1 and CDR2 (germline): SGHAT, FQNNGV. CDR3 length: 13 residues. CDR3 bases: TGTGCCAGCAGCCCACAGGTGGACTATGGCTACACCTTC. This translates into CASSPQVDYGYTF.

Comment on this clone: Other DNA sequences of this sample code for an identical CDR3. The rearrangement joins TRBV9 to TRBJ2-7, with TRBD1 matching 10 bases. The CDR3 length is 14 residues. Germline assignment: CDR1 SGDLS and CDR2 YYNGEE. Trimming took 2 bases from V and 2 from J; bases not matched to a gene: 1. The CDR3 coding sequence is TGTGCCAGCAGCGTCGGACAGGGGGCCTACGAGCAGTACTTC. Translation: CASSVGQGAYEQYF.

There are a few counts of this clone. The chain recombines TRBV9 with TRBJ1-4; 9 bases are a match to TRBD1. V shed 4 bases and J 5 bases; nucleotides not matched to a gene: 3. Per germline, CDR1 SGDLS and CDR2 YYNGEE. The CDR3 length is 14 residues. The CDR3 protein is CASSQTGGNEKLFF. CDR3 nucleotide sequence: TGTGCCAGCAGCCAGACAGGGGGGAATGAAAAACTGTTTTTT.

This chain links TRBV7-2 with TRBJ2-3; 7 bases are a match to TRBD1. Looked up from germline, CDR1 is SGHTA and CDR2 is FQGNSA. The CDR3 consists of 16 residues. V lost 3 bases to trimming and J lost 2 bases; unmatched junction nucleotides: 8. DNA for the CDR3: TGTGCCAGCAGCTTCCGAGCCGGGACAGTCACAGATACGCAGTATTTT. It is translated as CASSFRAGTVTDTQYF.

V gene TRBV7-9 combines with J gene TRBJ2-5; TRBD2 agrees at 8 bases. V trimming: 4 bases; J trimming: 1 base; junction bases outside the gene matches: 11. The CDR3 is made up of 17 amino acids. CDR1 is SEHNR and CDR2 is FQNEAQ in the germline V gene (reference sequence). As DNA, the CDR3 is TGTGCCAGCAGCTCGGGTCTAATGGCGGGAGGCCAAGAGACCCAGTACTTC. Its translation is CASSSGLMAGGQETQYF.

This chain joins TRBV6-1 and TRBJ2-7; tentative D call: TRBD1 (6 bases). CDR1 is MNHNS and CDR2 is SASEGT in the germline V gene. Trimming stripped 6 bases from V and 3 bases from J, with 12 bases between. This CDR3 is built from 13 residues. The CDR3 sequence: CASRLEQGYEQYF. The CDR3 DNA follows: TGTGCCAGCAGGTTAGAACAGGGCTACGAGCAGTACTTC.

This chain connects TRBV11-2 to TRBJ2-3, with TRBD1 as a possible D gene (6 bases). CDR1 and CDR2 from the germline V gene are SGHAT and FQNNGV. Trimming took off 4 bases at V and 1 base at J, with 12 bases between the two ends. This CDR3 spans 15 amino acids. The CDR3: CASSSGVWGTDTQYF. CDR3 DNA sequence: TGTGCCAGCAGCTCAGGGGTTTGGGGCACAGATACGCAGTATTTT.

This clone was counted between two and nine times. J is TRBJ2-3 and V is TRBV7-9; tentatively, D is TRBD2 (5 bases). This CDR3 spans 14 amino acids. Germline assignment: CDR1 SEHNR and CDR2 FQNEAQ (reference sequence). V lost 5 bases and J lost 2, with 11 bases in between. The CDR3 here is CASSRTLTTDTQYF. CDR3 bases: TGTGCCAGCAGCCGGACTCTTACCACAGATACGCAGTATTTT. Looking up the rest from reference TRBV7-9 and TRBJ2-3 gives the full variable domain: DTGVSQNPRHKITKRGQNVTFRCDPISEHNRLYWYRQTLGQGPEFLTYFQNEAQLEKSRLLSDRFSAERPKGSFSTLEIQRTEQGDSAMYLCASSRTLTTDTQYFGPGTRLTVL.

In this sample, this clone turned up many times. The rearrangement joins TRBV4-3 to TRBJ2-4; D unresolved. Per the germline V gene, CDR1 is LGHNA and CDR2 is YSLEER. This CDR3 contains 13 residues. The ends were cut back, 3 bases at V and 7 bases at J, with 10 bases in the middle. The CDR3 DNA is TGCGCCAGCAGCCAGCCGGACGGGAACATTCAGTACTTC. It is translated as CASSQPDGNIQYF.

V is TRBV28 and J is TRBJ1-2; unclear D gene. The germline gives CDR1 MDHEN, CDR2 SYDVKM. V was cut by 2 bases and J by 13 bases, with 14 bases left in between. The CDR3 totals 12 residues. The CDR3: CASSLARRGLTF. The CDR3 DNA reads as TGTGCCAGCAGTTTAGCAAGGAGAGGGCTCACCTTC.

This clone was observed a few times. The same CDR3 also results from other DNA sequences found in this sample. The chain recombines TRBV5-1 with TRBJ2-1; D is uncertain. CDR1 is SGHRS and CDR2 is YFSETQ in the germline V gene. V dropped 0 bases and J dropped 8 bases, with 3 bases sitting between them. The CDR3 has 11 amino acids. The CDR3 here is CASSLGYEQFF. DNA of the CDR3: TGCGCCAGCAGCTTGGGGTATGAGCAGTTCTTC.

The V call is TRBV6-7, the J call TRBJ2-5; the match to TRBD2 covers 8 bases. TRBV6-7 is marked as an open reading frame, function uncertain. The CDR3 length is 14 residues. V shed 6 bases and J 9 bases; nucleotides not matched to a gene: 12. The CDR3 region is CASSIAGYKRSQYF. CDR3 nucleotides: TGTGCCAGCAGCATAGCGGGGTATAAGAGGTCCCAGTACTTC.

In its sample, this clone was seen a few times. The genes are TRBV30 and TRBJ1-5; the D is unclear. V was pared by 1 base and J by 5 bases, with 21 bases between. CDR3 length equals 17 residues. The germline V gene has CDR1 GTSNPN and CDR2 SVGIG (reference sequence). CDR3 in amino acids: CAWSGRSLVLKDQPQHF. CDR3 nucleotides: TGTGCCTGGAGTGGCCGATCCCTAGTTCTCAAAGATCAGCCCCAGCATTTT.

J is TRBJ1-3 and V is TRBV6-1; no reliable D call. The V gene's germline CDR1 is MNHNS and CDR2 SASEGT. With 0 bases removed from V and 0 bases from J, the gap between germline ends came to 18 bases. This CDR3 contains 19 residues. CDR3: CASSEAVPAGGLSGNTIYF. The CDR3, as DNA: TGTGCCAGCAGTGAAGCGGTCCCGGCAGGAGGCCTCTCTGGAAACACCATATATTTT.

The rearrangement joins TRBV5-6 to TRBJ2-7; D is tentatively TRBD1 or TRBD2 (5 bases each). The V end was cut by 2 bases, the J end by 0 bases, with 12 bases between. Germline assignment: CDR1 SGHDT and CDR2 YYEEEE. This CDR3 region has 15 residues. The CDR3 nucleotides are TGTGCCAGCAGCTTCGAGGGGTTAGGCTCCTACGAGCAGTACTTC. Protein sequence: CASSFEGLGSYEQYF.

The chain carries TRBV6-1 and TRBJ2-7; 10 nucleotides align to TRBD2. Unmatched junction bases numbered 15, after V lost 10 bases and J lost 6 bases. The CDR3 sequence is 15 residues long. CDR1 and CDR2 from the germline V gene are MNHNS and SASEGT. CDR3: CAINEGAGGRSEQYF. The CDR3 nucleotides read TGTGCCATCAATGAAGGAGCGGGGGGGCGCAGCGAGCAGTACTTC.

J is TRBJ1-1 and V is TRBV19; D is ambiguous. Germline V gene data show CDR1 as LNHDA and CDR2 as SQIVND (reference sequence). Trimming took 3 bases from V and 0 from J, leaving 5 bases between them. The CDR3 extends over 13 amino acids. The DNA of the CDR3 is TGTGCCAGTAGTATTCCGATGAACACTGAAGCTTTCTTT. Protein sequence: CASSIPMNTEAFF.

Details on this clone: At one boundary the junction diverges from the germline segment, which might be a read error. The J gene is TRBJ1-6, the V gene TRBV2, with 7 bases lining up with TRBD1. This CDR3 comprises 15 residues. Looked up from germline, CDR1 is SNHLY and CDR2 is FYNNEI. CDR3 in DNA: TGTGCCGGCAGCAGGACGGGACAGCCCAATTCACCCCTCCACTTT. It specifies CAGSRTGQPNSPLHF. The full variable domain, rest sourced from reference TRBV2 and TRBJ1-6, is EPEVTQTPSHQVTQMGQEVILRCVPISNHLYFYWYRQILGQKVEFLVSFYNNEISEKSEIFDDQFSVERPDGSNFTLKIRSTKLEDSAMYFCAGSRTGQPNSPLHFGNGTRLTVT.

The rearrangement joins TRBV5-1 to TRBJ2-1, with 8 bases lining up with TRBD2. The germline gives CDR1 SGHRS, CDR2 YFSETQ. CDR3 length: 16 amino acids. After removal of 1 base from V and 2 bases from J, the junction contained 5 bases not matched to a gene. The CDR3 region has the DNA TGCGCCAGCAGCTTGACTAGCGGTGCCGCCTACAATGAGCAGTTCTTC. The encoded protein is CASSLTSGAAYNEQFF.